This TCR beta chain was captured by sequencing in a study of blood T cell repertoires in COVID-19 (dated by TCRdb to about 2020). Describing the broader study: Samples from collaborators originated in the United States, Italy and Spain and spanned both the acute and convalescent phases of COVID-19. The material from the prospective study consisted of cDNA or gDNA derived from T cells, B-cell-depleted T cells, or PBMCs. Subjects who had been exposed to COVID-19, were actively infected with it, or had recovered from it provided the deeply sampled blood TCRbeta repertoires that made up the dataset. A freely available public database, intended as a resource for researchers studying the immune response to SARS-CoV-2, is where the repertoires were released. Samples came from the ongoing ImmuneRACE study (first 160 participants) plus 1,254 subjects from 6 global collaborators. A de-identified subject ID, COVID-19 status, age in years and sex were almost always included in the sample metadata. Where available, HLA class I and class II types were taken from metadata supplied by the sample provider and were not determined by assay-based typing.

Collaborating institutions collected whole blood in K2EDTA tubes following their own protocols. For TCRbeta analysis, collaborators shipped samples in one of three forms: frozen whole blood, isolated PBMCs, or DNA extracted from either of those sample types. Cut back by 6 bases and 5 bases, the V and J ends lie 14 bases apart. The CDR3 goes from the cysteine to the phenylalanine over 13 residues. The entry retains the CDR3 DNA only, 39 bases that are in frame from base 1. CDR1 and CDR2 are read off the germline V gene as KGHSH and LQKENI. Results and caveats for the whole study, not just this receptor: The quantity of clinical and demographic metadata differed by source and by participant and was supplied without curation.

The immunoSEQ Assay, a bias-controlled multiplex PCR, was used to amplify TCRbeta CDR3 regions from genomic DNA. In the original analysis: Within the assay, amplification of reference gene primers was used to estimate how many nucleated cells each sample contained. To quantify the absolute abundance of each unique TCRbeta CDR3 rearrangement, sequence reads were collapsed and filtered. For each sample, productive Simpson clonality was calculated as the square root of Simpson's diversity index over productive rearrangements. Held by TCRdb, this immuneACCESS table contains in-frame sequences only and omits some clones. Under half of the omission traces to an unresolved V gene where checked; the cause of the rest is unknown. From that table come the V and J calls and clone size; the DNA was used to work out D and trimming. In all, the sample holds roughly 77,000 clones, and under 85% of those were seen once. Around 9.5% of the sample goes to the ten largest clones.

Notes on this clone: Its antigen is unknown. Within one base of it there is no much larger clone, and no base qualities were kept.

This TCR was recovered from a human donor in a cohort sampled during active COVID-19. The sequencing sample was made of peripheral blood. The chain couples TRBV18 to TRBJ2-7; 5 matching bases give a weak D call of TRBD2. This receptor has the CDR3 CASSRPGFNEQYF. The DNA sequence is TGTGCCAGCTCCCGCCCGGGGTTCAACGAGCAGTACTTC.